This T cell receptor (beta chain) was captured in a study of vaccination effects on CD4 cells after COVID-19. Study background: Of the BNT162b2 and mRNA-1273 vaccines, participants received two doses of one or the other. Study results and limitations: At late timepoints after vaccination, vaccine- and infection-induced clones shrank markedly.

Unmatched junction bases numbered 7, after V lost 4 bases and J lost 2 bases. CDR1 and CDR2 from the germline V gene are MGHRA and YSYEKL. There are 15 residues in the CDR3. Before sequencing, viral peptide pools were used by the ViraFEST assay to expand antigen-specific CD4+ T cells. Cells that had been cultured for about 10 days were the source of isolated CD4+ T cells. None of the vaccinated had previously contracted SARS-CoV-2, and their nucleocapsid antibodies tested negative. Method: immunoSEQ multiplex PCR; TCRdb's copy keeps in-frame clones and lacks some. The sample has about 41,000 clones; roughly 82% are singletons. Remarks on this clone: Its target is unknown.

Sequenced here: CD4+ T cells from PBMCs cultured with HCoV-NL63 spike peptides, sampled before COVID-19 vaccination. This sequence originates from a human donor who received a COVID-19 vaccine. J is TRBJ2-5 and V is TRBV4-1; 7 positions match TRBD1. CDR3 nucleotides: TGCGCCAGCAGCCTTCCGGGACAGCAACAAGAGACCCAGTACTTC. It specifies CASSLPGQQQETQYF.